This TCR beta chain was sequenced during a study of regulatory T cells in long-lasting Graves disease. About the study: Recently diagnosed Graves' patients had received antithyroid drugs for under 3 months.

This clonotype was observed at least ten times. Researchers made TCR beta libraries by using iRepertoire HTBI primers and running Arm-PCR on CDR3 regions. Source study methods: Segment identification across samples yielded some 63 TRBV and some 13 TRBJ segments. From the multiplex PCR reads, TCRdb called clonotypes with MiXCR, one entry per CDR3 protein. These V and J calls derive from TCRdb rather than the authors' analysis. This table has roughly 430,000 distinct CDR3 sequences, less than 20% appearing once. Time point of the sample: newly diagnosed GD, antithyroid drugs for less than 3 months. RNA extracted from PBMCs served as the sequencing template. This CDR3 is 15 amino acids long. The germline CDR1 and CDR2 sequences are SGHAT and FQNNGV. V lost 10 bases, J lost 0 bases, and 17 bases lay in between. These data are also associated with another study on T cells in Graves' hyperthyroidism and ophthalmopathy.

The J gene is TRBJ2-3, the V gene TRBV11-2; D possibly uses TRBD1 or TRBD2 (5 bases each). The starting material was peripheral blood mononuclear cells (PBMCs), obtained at new diagnosis, from a patient treated with antithyroid drugs. This TCR was sampled from a woman aged 25 to 39 with Graves disease. The CDR3 DNA reads as TGTGCCAACCGCCGGGGCCGAACTAGCACAGATACGCAGTATTTT. It codes for CANRRGRTSTDTQYF.